This T cell receptor (beta chain) was identified during a study of OX40 agonist ivuxolimab in advanced cancers. About the study: Patients received the agonistic anti-OX40 (CD134) antibody ivuxolimab. Intravenous ivuxolimab at 0.01 to 10 mg/kg was given to patients every 2 weeks.

This CDR3 region has 15 residues. The germline V gene has CDR1 KGHSH and CDR2 LQKENI. V was pared by 3 bases and J by 7 bases, with 15 bases between. Sequenced by immunoSEQ multiplex PCR; TCRdb stores in-frame clones only, minus some. Of 55,000 to 75,000 clones in the sample, roughly 85% were seen once. The J gene is TRBJ2-2, the V gene TRBV18; D is unclear. The specimen was CD4+ or CD8+ T cells sorted from blood, collected in a trial of the OX40 agonist ivuxolimab. This receptor was obtained from an adult with an advanced solid tumor such as melanoma, head and neck, liver or kidney cancer. The chain's CDR3 is CASSPISSVGGELFF. The CDR3 DNA is TGTGCCAGCTCACCGATTAGCAGCGTGGGCGGGGAGCTGTTTTTT.